These T cell receptor beta chains were read from a single sample in a study of shared clonotypes between healthy human individuals. Some clones are missing from TCRdb's copy, which holds only in-frame ones; the method was immunoSEQ multiplex PCR. The data contain more than 400,000 clones, about 96% of them singletons. Sample: naive CD4+ T cells sorted from blood. The receptors shown here come from a woman in her twenties or thirties in good health. CDR3s include the opening cysteine and the closing phenylalanine or tryptophan. Each record gives: J gene, D gene, V gene, clone size, CDR3 DNA, CDR3 protein. A D gene is named only where the DNA matches it firmly. Size is stated for part of the rows, as once, few or many counts, or as a class when the clone is expanded.

j_call: TRBJ2-7; d_call: TRBD1; v_call: TRBV18; clone_size: -; cdr3_nt: TGTGCCAGCTCACCCGTCGGACAGGGACGCCCAGGGCAGTACTTC; cdr3_aa: CASSPVGQGRPGQYF
j_call: TRBJ1-1; d_call: TRBD1; v_call: TRBV5-6; clone_size: -; cdr3_nt: TGTGCCAGCAGTCGTACCGGGACAGGTTTTGAAGCTTTCTTT; cdr3_aa: CASSRTGTGFEAFF
j_call: TRBJ2-1; d_call: -; v_call: TRBV7-9; clone_size: -; cdr3_nt: TGTGCCAGCAGCAGTCCCCCAGGGGGGGCGCGATACAATGAGCAGTTCTTC; cdr3_aa: CASSSPPGGARYNEQFF
j_call: TRBJ2-5; d_call: TRBD1; v_call: TRBV7-9; clone_size: -; cdr3_nt: TGTGCCAGCAGCTTCTCCAGGGGGATGTACCAAGAGACCCAGTACTTC; cdr3_aa: CASSFSRGMYQETQYF
j_call: TRBJ2-7; d_call: TRBD2; v_call: TRBV23-1; clone_size: -; cdr3_nt: TGCGCCAGCAGAGACTTAAAGCGGGAATCTTACGAGCAGTACTTC; cdr3_aa: CASRDLKRESYEQYF
j_call: TRBJ2-2; d_call: -; v_call: TRBV19; clone_size: -; cdr3_nt: TGTGCCAGTAGAAATATAGCGGTTGCTAACACCGGGGAGCTGTTTTTT; cdr3_aa: CASRNIAVANTGELFF
j_call: TRBJ1-1; d_call: -; v_call: TRBV25-1; clone_size: -; cdr3_nt: TGTGCCAGCAGTGAAACGACAGTCCTTAACACTGAAGCTTTCTTT; cdr3_aa: CASSETTVLNTEAFF
j_call: TRBJ2-7; d_call: TRBD1; v_call: TRBV7-2; clone_size: -; cdr3_nt: TGTGCCAGCAGCAAGACAGGGCGGCATATCTACGAGCAGTACTTC; cdr3_aa: CASSKTGRHIYEQYF
j_call: TRBJ1-1; d_call: TRBD1; v_call: TRBV5-1; clone_size: -; cdr3_nt: TGCGCCAGCAGCCCCGGGACAGCGAACACTGAAGCTTTCTTT; cdr3_aa: CASSPGTANTEAFF
j_call: TRBJ2-7; d_call: -; v_call: TRBV27; clone_size: -; cdr3_nt: TGTGCCAGCAGTTTACGGCGGGGCGAGCACTACGAGCAGTACTTC; cdr3_aa: CASSLRRGEHYEQYF
j_call: TRBJ2-7; d_call: TRBD2; v_call: TRBV18; clone_size: -; cdr3_nt: TGTGCCAGCTCACCTTCTCGGGGGGACGAGCAGTACTTC; cdr3_aa: CASSPSRGDEQYF
j_call: TRBJ2-3; d_call: TRBD2; v_call: TRBV7-8; clone_size: once; cdr3_nt: TGTGCCAGCAGCTTACTGCTAGCGGGAGGCACAGATACGCAGTATTTT; cdr3_aa: CASSLLLAGGTDTQYF
j_call: TRBJ2-1; d_call: -; v_call: TRBV7-3; clone_size: -; cdr3_nt: TGTGCCAGCAGCTTAGTGGTTTTATCCGGGACCTCGCCTTCGGAGCAGTTCTTC; cdr3_aa: CASSLVVLSGTSPSEQFF
j_call: TRBJ2-1; d_call: TRBD2; v_call: TRBV29-1; clone_size: -; cdr3_nt: TGCAGCGTACGGAGCGGGAGGGCGCAAAATGAGCAGTTCTTC; cdr3_aa: CSVRSGRAQNEQFF
j_call: TRBJ2-1; d_call: TRBD1; v_call: TRBV28; clone_size: -; cdr3_nt: TGTGCCAGCAGCCGGACAGGGGGCTCCTACAATGAGCAGTTCTTC; cdr3_aa: CASSRTGGSYNEQFF
j_call: TRBJ1-5; d_call: TRBD1; v_call: TRBV19; clone_size: -; cdr3_nt: TGTGCCAGTAGTAACAGACAGGGGAGCAATCAGCCCCAGCATTTT; cdr3_aa: CASSNRQGSNQPQHF
j_call: TRBJ2-7; d_call: -; v_call: TRBV27; clone_size: once; cdr3_nt: TGTGCCAGCAGCCCGGCAGGGCTATACGAGCAGTACTTC; cdr3_aa: CASSPAGLYEQYF
j_call: TRBJ2-4; d_call: -; v_call: TRBV5-1; clone_size: -; cdr3_nt: TGCGCCAGCAGCTTCTGGGGGGCCTCTAACATTCAGTACTTC; cdr3_aa: CASSFWGASNIQYF
j_call: TRBJ2-7; d_call: TRBD2; v_call: TRBV7-2; clone_size: -; cdr3_nt: TGTGCCAGCAGCGACATGGGACTAGCGGGAAAACCCTACGAGCAGTACTTC; cdr3_aa: CASSDMGLAGKPYEQYF
j_call: TRBJ1-1; d_call: -; v_call: TRBV11-2; clone_size: -; cdr3_nt: TGTGCCAGCAGCTTAGAGATCTTGAACACTGAAGCTTTCTTT; cdr3_aa: CASSLEILNTEAFF
j_call: TRBJ2-3; d_call: -; v_call: TRBV14; clone_size: once; cdr3_nt: TGTGCCAGCAGCCAAGATCCGAACACAGATACGCAGTATTTT; cdr3_aa: CASSQDPNTDTQYF
j_call: TRBJ1-4; d_call: TRBD1; v_call: TRBV5-1; clone_size: -; cdr3_nt: TGCGCCAGCAGCTTGGGGACAGGTGAAAAACTGTTTTTT; cdr3_aa: CASSLGTGEKLFF
j_call: TRBJ2-1; d_call: -; v_call: TRBV4-1; clone_size: -; cdr3_nt: TGCGCCAGCAGCCAAGATTTAGTTAGGGGTCCCTACAATGAGCAGTTCTTC; cdr3_aa: CASSQDLVRGPYNEQFF
j_call: TRBJ2-4; d_call: -; v_call: TRBV5-4; clone_size: -; cdr3_nt: TGTGCCAGCAGCTTTTACGAGGCCAAAAACATTCAGTACTTC; cdr3_aa: CASSFYEAKNIQYF
j_call: TRBJ2-7; d_call: -; v_call: TRBV28; clone_size: once; cdr3_nt: TGTGCCATAGGGAGGGACAGACCCTACGAGCAGTACTTC; cdr3_aa: CAIGRDRPYEQYF
j_call: TRBJ1-4; d_call: -; v_call: TRBV9; clone_size: -; cdr3_nt: TGTGCCAGCAGCGTAGGGACCGGATCAACTAATGAAAAACTGTTTTTT; cdr3_aa: CASSVGTGSTNEKLFF
j_call: TRBJ1-1; d_call: TRBD1; v_call: TRBV7-3; clone_size: -; cdr3_nt: TGTGCCAGCAGCCCGACAGGGGGGGACACTGAAGCTTTCTTT; cdr3_aa: CASSPTGGDTEAFF
j_call: TRBJ1-1; d_call: -; v_call: TRBV5-1; clone_size: -; cdr3_nt: TGCGCCAGCAGCCCGGTGGGGAACACTGAAGCTTTCTTT; cdr3_aa: CASSPVGNTEAFF
j_call: TRBJ2-2; d_call: -; v_call: TRBV7-9; clone_size: -; cdr3_nt: TGTGCCAGCAGCACACCTGGGGGCGGCACCGGGGAGCTGTTTTTT; cdr3_aa: CASSTPGGGTGELFF
j_call: TRBJ2-3; d_call: TRBD2; v_call: TRBV27; clone_size: -; cdr3_nt: TGTGCCAGCAGCAGGGTCCGTGGTCTAGCGGGAGCCACTACTTCTAGCACAGATACGCAGTATTTT; cdr3_aa: CASSRVRGLAGATTSSTDTQYF
j_call: TRBJ2-3; d_call: -; v_call: TRBV4-1; clone_size: -; cdr3_nt: TGCGCCAGCAGCCAAGAAGCTGACTTCAGGGCGGATACGCAGTATTTT; cdr3_aa: CASSQEADFRADTQYF
j_call: TRBJ2-7; d_call: -; v_call: TRBV5-5; clone_size: -; cdr3_nt: TGTGCCAGCAGCACGGACAGAGCCTACGAGCAGTACTTC; cdr3_aa: CASSTDRAYEQYF
j_call: TRBJ2-1; d_call: -; v_call: TRBV19; clone_size: -; cdr3_nt: TGTGCCAGTAGTCCCAGCCGTGGGGATGAGCAGTTCTTC; cdr3_aa: CASSPSRGDEQFF
j_call: TRBJ2-1; d_call: TRBD2; v_call: TRBV7-2; clone_size: -; cdr3_nt: TGTGCCAGCAGCGGCTGGGGACTAGCGAAGATTTTTGAGCAGTTCTTC; cdr3_aa: CASSGWGLAKIFEQFF
j_call: TRBJ1-3; d_call: -; v_call: TRBV6-1; clone_size: -; cdr3_nt: TGTGCCAGCAGTGACAGGGCAAGAGACACCATATATTTT; cdr3_aa: CASSDRARDTIYF
j_call: TRBJ2-1; d_call: TRBD2; v_call: TRBV7-9; clone_size: -; cdr3_nt: TGTGCCAGCAGCTTAAGGGCCTCGGGAGGGAATGAGCAGTTCTTC; cdr3_aa: CASSLRASGGNEQFF
j_call: TRBJ2-7; d_call: -; v_call: TRBV6-1; clone_size: -; cdr3_nt: TGTGCCAGCAGTGAAGCTGGACAGCCTCTCTACGAGCAGTACTTC; cdr3_aa: CASSEAGQPLYEQYF
j_call: TRBJ2-1; d_call: TRBD2; v_call: TRBV7-3; clone_size: -; cdr3_nt: TGTGCCAGCAGCTCCGGGACTAGCGGGAGTCGTGAGCAGTTCTTC; cdr3_aa: CASSSGTSGSREQFF
j_call: TRBJ1-4; d_call: TRBD1; v_call: TRBV11-2; clone_size: -; cdr3_nt: TGTGCCAGCAGTCGAAGGGGGCTTCCTAATGAAAAACTGTTTTTT; cdr3_aa: CASSRRGLPNEKLFF
j_call: TRBJ2-1; d_call: -; v_call: TRBV9; clone_size: -; cdr3_nt: TGTGCCAGCAGCGTCCTCTCACTAAACTCCTACAATGAGCAGTTCTTC; cdr3_aa: CASSVLSLNSYNEQFF
j_call: TRBJ2-1; d_call: TRBD2; v_call: TRBV5-1; clone_size: -; cdr3_nt: TGCGCCAGCAGCCTAGGTTGGAATAGCGGGAGCCTCAATGAGCAGTTCTTC; cdr3_aa: CASSLGWNSGSLNEQFF
j_call: TRBJ2-3; d_call: TRBD2; v_call: TRBV7-2; clone_size: -; cdr3_nt: TGTGCCAGCAGCCCCCTAGCGGGCTTCAACACAGATACGCAGTATTTT; cdr3_aa: CASSPLAGFNTDTQYF
j_call: TRBJ1-1; d_call: -; v_call: TRBV19; clone_size: -; cdr3_nt: TGTGCCAGTAGTTGGGGGCCTGAAGCTTTCTTT; cdr3_aa: CASSWGPEAFF
j_call: TRBJ1-5; d_call: -; v_call: TRBV28; clone_size: -; cdr3_nt: TGTGCCAGCAGTTTAAACCCACCTCAGCCCCAGCATTTT; cdr3_aa: CASSLNPPQPQHF
j_call: TRBJ2-1; d_call: TRBD2; v_call: TRBV5-1; clone_size: -; cdr3_nt: TGCGCCAGCACCAAATTGGGGCTAGCGGAAAATGAGCAGTTCTTC; cdr3_aa: CASTKLGLAENEQFF
j_call: TRBJ2-1; d_call: TRBD2; v_call: TRBV4-1; clone_size: -; cdr3_nt: TGCGCCAGCAGCCAAGAAACTAGCGGGAACAATGAGCAGTTCTTC; cdr3_aa: CASSQETSGNNEQFF
j_call: TRBJ1-4; d_call: -; v_call: TRBV27; clone_size: -; cdr3_nt: TGTGCCAGCAGTCAGCAGGGCCTTAATGAAAAACTGTTTTTT; cdr3_aa: CASSQQGLNEKLFF